This is a list of T cell receptor beta chains from one sample in a study of tumor and adjacent non-tumor tissue in lung cancer. Using its own MiXCR run on the multiplex PCR reads, TCRdb lists one record per CDR3 protein. Altogether some 51,000 distinct CDR3 sequences are present, more than 55% being singletons, with the ten largest covering roughly 31%. Input material: distant non-tumor lung tissue. The source is a woman aged 70-85 years with non-small cell lung cancer. Each CDR3 is given with its conserved first and last residue. The D gene is left open where the match is weak. Size values are once, few and many counts, or a class for expanded clones, and some rows have none.

J,size,D,V,DNA,CDR3
TRBJ2-3,many,TRBD2,TRBV7-3,TGTGCCAGCAGCAGACAAGCGGGAGGTGAGACAGATACGCAGTATTTT,CASSRQAGGETDTQYF
TRBJ2-5,once,TRBD1,TRBV4-2,TGTGCCAGTAGTCAAGAAGACAGGGGAAAGACCCAGCACTTC,CASSQEDRGKTQHF
TRBJ2-5,NA,NA,TRBV11-2,TGTGCCAGCAGCTCGGGGAGGACCGTACAAGAGACCCAGTACTTC,CASSSGRTVQETQYF
TRBJ1-5,NA,NA,TRBV10-3,TGTGCCATCAGTGCCTACCGGGACAAAAATCAGTCCCAGCACTTT,CAISAYRDKNQSQHF
TRBJ1-2,few,NA,TRBV19,TGTGCCACTAGTCCAGCAACTCGCTATGGCTACACCTTC,CATSPATRYGYTF
TRBJ2-7,many,TRBD1,TRBV5-1,TGCGCCAGCAGCTTCGGACAGGGGGTCTCCTACGAGCAGTACTTC,CASSFGQGVSYEQYF
TRBJ2-2,NA,NA,TRBV5-5,TGTACCAGTAGCTTTCGCAGGGACTCGACCGGGGAGCTGTTTTTT,CTSSFRRDSTGELFF
TRBJ1-3,NA,NA,TRBV28,TGTGCCAGCAGTTTAAGGGGCCCTCCCTCTGGAAACACCATATATTTT,CASSLRGPPSGNTIYF
TRBJ2-2,many,TRBD1,TRBV6-5,TGTGCCAGCAAGGGGGTGACAGGGGGTCGGACCGGGGAGCTGTTTTTT,CASKGVTGGRTGELFF
TRBJ1-1,many,NA,TRBV28,TGTGCCAGCAGGGGTAACACTGAAGCTTTCTTT,CASRGNTEAFF
TRBJ2-3,once,NA,TRBV6-6,TGCGTCAGCAGTCCCCGGGACTTTCCAGATACGCAGTATTTT,CVSSPRDFPDTQYF
TRBJ2-1,once,TRBD2,TRBV4-1,TGCGCCAGCAGCCTAGTCAGCGGGAGGGCCCTGGGTGTGCAGTTCTTC,CASSLVSGRALGVQFF
TRBJ2-7,once,NA,TRBV4-1,TGCGCCAGCAGCCAATACAGGGACGGATCCTACGAGCAGTACTTC,CASSQYRDGSYEQYF
TRBJ2-7,few,NA,TRBV7-3,TGTGCCAGCAGCCCCGGGGCCATGGGCGACGAGCAGTACTTC,CASSPGAMGDEQYF
TRBJ1-5,few,NA,TRBV6-5,TGTGCCAGCAGTTTAGATTATAACAATCAGCCCCAACATTTT,CASSLDYNNQPQHF
TRBJ2-1,once,NA,TRBV4-1,TGCGCCAGCAGCCAAGATCTGATAGGGTATCAGGGACAGTTCTTC,CASSQDLIGYQGQFF
TRBJ2-7,NA,TRBD2,TRBV10-3,TGTGCCATCAGTGAGTCTGGGGCTAGCGGGATAAACGAGCAGTACTTC,CAISESGASGINEQYF
TRBJ2-1,many,NA,TRBV5-1,TGCGCCAGCAGCTTAGACTACAGGGAGCAGTTCTTC,CASSLDYREQFF
TRBJ2-7,NA,NA,TRBV29-1,TGCAGCGTTGGTGATAGGGGGGGCGAGCAGCACTTC,CSVGDRGGEQHF
TRBJ2-5,NA,NA,TRBV19,TGTGCCAGTAGCATCTACTCTAGCTTACCAGAGACCCAGTACTTC,CASSIYSSLPETQYF
TRBJ1-1,NA,NA,TRBV5-1,TGCGCCAGCAGCTTGTCCGGGGGGAACACTGAAGCTTTCTTT,CASSLSGGNTEAFF
TRBJ2-6,many,NA,TRBV28,TGTGCCAGCAGTTTAACGGGGAACGGGGCCAACGTCCTGACTTTC,CASSLTGNGANVLTF
TRBJ2-7,NA,NA,TRBV30,TGTGTCTGGAGCGTCTCGGGGATCTCCCTCGAGCAGTACTTC,CVWSVSGISLEQYF
TRBJ2-1,NA,TRBD2,TRBV6-5,TGTGCCAGTAGTTACTCGGTGAGTCTAGCGGGAGGGAATGAGCAGTTCTTC,CASSYSVSLAGGNEQFF
TRBJ1-2,NA,TRBD1,TRBV30,TGTGCCTGGAGTGTACCGGACAGGGGGCTCTATGGCTACACCTTC,CAWSVPDRGLYGYTF
TRBJ2-6,many,NA,TRBV21-1,TGTGCCAGCAGCAAAGTGGTCGGCAGCCGCTCTGGGGCCAACGTCCTGACTTTC,CASSKVVGSRSGANVLTF
TRBJ1-1,NA,NA,TRBV10-2,TGCGCCAGCAGTGAGTTGAGCACTCTGAGCACTGAAGTTTTCTTT,CASSELSTLSTEVFF
TRBJ2-4,NA,NA,TRBV6-1,TGTGCCAGCAGTGAGATTGACAGCGACATTCGGTACTTC,CASSEIDSDIRYF
TRBJ1-3,many,NA,TRBV24-1,TGTGCCACCAGTGAGGAAGACGGAACCTCTGGAAACACCATATATTTT,CATSEEDGTSGNTIYF
TRBJ2-5,many,NA,TRBV28,TGTGCCAGCAGTTTGTTCCCAGGCCAAGAGACCCAGTACTTC,CASSLFPGQETQYF
TRBJ2-2,many,TRBD1,TRBV12-3/TRBV12-4,TGTGCCAGCAGCCTGGACAGGGTTTTAATCGGGGAGCTGTTTTTT,CASSLDRVLIGELFF
TRBJ2-2,NA,NA,TRBV4-2,TGTGCCAGCAACCAAGGGGCTAGCGTAACCGCCGGGGAGCTGTTTTTT,CASNQGASVTAGELFF
TRBJ2-7,NA,NA,TRBV11-1,TGTGTCAACAGCTTAGTATCGAACGGTTGCGAGCAGTACTTC,CVNSLVSNGCEQYF
TRBJ2-7,NA,NA,TRBV29-1,TGCAGCCTCCGTGGGCTGGGGGCGTTCACCTACGAGCAGTACTTC,CSLRGLGAFTYEQYF
TRBJ1-1,NA,NA,TRBV11-3,TGTGCCAGCAGCTTAGAAGGTGGGGGGTCCGAAACTTTCTTT,CASSLEGGGSETFF
TRBJ2-3,NA,NA,TRBV11-2,TGTGCCGGCTGCGTAGACGTCCTTGGCACAAATACGCAGTATTTT,CAGCVDVLGTNTQYF
TRBJ2-2,NA,NA,TRBV6-1,TGTGCCAGCAGTGGACGGGTTGGGAACATCGGGGAGCTGTTTTTT,CASSGRVGNIGELFF
TRBJ2-7,NA,NA,TRBV6-5,TGTGCCGGTAGTTACCTCGGCATGAACTACGAGCAGTACTTC,CAGSYLGMNYEQYF
TRBJ2-3,NA,NA,TRBV11-2,TGTGCCAGCAGCTCTGAGCGGATAGACACAGATACGCAGTATTTT,CASSSERIDTDTQYF
TRBJ2-7,NA,TRBD2,TRBV4-2,TGTGCTAGCAGCCAAGTTTTCATCAGATTACTAGCGGAATTACCGAGCTCCTACGAGCAATACTTC,CASSQVFIRLLAELPSSYEQYF
TRBJ2-1,once,TRBD2,TRBV29-1,TGCAACGTTACTCTAGGACTAGCGGGAATGGTGCAGTTCTTC,CNVTLGLAGMVQFF
TRBJ2-3,NA,TRBD1,TRBV29-1,TGCAGAGTTGCCCGAGGGACAGGGGCAGATACGCAGTATTTT,CRVARGTGADTQYF
TRBJ2-7,many,TRBD2,TRBV4-1,TGCGCCAGCAGCCAAGGAGAAGCGGGACCAGCCTACGAGCAGTACTTC,CASSQGEAGPAYEQYF
TRBJ2-7,NA,TRBD2,TRBV28,TGTGCCAGCAGCACTGGACTAGCGGGCAGCAGTTCCTACGAGCAGTACTTC,CASSTGLAGSSSYEQYF
TRBJ2-7,NA,NA,TRBV20-1,TGCAGCGTTAGACCTCTGGGACCCCTTAACGAGCAGTACTTC,CSVRPLGPLNEQYF
TRBJ1-1,NA,NA,TRBV20-1,TGCAGTGCTATCCACAGGTCGTTCATCTTGGCTCTCTTT,CSAIHRSFILALF